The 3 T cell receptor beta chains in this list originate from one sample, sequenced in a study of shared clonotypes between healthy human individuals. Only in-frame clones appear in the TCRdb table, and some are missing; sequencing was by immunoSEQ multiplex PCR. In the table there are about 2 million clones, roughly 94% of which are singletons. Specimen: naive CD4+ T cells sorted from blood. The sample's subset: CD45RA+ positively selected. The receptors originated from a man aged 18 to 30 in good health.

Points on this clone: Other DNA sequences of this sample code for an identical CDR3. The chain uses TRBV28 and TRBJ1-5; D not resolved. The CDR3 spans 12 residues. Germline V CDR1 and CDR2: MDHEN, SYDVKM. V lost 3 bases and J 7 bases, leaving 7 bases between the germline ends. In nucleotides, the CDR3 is TGTGCCAGCAGTTTGATGGGGCAGCCCCAGCATTTT. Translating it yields CASSLMGQPQHF.

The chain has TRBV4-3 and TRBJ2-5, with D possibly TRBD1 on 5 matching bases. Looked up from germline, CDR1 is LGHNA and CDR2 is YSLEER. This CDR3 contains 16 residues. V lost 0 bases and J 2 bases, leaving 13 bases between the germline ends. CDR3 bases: TGCGCCAGCAGCCAAGATTACGGCAGGGCGCAAGAGACCCAGTACTTC. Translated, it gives CASSQDYGRAQETQYF.

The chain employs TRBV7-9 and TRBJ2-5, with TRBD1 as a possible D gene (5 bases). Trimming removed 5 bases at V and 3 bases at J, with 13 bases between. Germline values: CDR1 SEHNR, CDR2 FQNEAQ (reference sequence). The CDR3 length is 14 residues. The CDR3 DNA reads TGTGCCAGCAGCCCCATAAAGGGGAAAGAGACCCAGTACTTC. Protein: CASSPIKGKETQYF.